This entry features one TCR beta chain sequence. Its antigen has not been determined. The record has no base qualities; no much larger clone is one base away. Taken from cysteine to phenylalanine, the CDR3 has 16 residues. The DNA shown is the 48-base CDR3, in frame from base 1. Cut back by 2 bases and 0 bases, the V and J ends lie 13 bases apart. CDR1 MNHEY and CDR2 SVGEGT are derived from the germline V gene. The data stem from a study of blood T cell repertoires in COVID-19 (dated by TCRdb to the early 2020s). In the study overall: Samples covering the acute and convalescent phases of COVID-19 were provided by collaborators in the United States, Italy and Spain. Deeply sampled blood TCRbeta repertoires from subjects exposed to, actively infected with, or recovered from COVID-19 were included in the dataset. The material from the prospective study consisted of cDNA or gDNA derived from T cells, B-cell-depleted T cells, or PBMCs. A freely available public database, intended as a resource for researchers studying the immune response to SARS-CoV-2, is where the repertoires were released. HLA class I and class II types, where available, came from metadata supplied by the sample provider rather than from assay-based typing. A de-identified subject ID, COVID-19 status, age in years and sex were almost always included in the sample metadata. Samples came from the ongoing ImmuneRACE study (first 160 participants) plus 1,254 subjects from 6 global collaborators. The paper's findings and limits, for the study overall: The quantity of clinical and demographic metadata differed by source and by participant and was supplied without curation.

Each collaborating institution followed its own protocols to collect whole blood in K2EDTA tubes. For TCRbeta analysis, collaborators shipped samples as frozen whole blood, isolated PBMCs, or DNA extracted from either of those sample types. The immunoSEQ Assay, a bias-controlled multiplex PCR, was used to amplify TCRbeta CDR3 regions from genomic DNA. Concerning the study's data processing: Within the assay, amplification of reference gene primers was used to estimate how many nucleated cells each sample contained. To quantify the absolute abundance of each unique TCRbeta CDR3 rearrangement, sequence reads were collapsed and filtered. For each sample, productive Simpson clonality was calculated as the square root of Simpson's diversity index across productive rearrangements. TCRdb stores this immuneACCESS table with in-frame sequences only. Part of the clones is absent; in the studies checked, under half of the shortfall reflects unresolved V genes, and no reason is known for the rest. The V and J calls and clone size were taken over from that table, and D and trimming were inferred from the DNA. This sample gives about 51,000 clones in total; approximately 86% of them show up just once. The ten largest make up 1.3% of the sample.

The sequence derives from a man aged 55 to 70 with acute or convalescent COVID-19. The sequencing sample was made of peripheral blood. In this chain, TRBV6-2 or TRBV6-3 is recombined with TRBJ1-1; no D gene call is confident. The bases read TGTGCCAGCAGTTACGAGGCGGGCGGCGTGAACACTGAAGCTTTCTTT. This translates into CASSYEAGGVNTEAFF.